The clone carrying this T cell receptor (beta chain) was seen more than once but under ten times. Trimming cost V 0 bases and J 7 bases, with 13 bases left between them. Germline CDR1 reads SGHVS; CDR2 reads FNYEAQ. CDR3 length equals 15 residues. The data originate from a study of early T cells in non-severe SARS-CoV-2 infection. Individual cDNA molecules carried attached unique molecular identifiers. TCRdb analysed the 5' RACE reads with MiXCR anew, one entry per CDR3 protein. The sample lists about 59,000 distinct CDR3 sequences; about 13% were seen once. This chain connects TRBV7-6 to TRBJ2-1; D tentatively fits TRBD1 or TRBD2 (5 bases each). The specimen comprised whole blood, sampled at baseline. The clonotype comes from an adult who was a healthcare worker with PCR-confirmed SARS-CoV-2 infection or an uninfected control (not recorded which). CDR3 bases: TGTGCCAGCAGCTTAGCGATGGGGGTTTCGAATGAGCAGTTCTTC. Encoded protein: CASSLAMGVSNEQFF.